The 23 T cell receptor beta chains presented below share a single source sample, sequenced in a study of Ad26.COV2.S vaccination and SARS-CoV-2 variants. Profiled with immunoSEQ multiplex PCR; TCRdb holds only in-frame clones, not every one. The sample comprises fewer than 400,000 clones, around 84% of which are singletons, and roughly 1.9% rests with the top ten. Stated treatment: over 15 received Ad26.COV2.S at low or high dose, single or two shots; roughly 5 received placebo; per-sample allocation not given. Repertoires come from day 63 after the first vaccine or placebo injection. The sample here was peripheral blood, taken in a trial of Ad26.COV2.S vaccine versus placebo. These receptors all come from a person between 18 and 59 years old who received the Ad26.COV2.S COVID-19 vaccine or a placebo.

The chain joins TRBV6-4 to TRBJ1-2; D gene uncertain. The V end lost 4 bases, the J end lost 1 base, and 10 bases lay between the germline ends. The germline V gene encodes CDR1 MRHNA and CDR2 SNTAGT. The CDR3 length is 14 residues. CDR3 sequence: CASSAQELNYGYTF. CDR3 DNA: TGTGCCAGCAGTGCCCAGGAGCTTAACTATGGCTACACCTTC.

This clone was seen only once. The CDR3 reads CASSLVDVGETQYF. Written as DNA, the CDR3 is TGTGCCAGCAGCTTGGTGGACGTGGGGGAGACCCAGTACTTC. The chain carries TRBV5-4 and TRBJ2-5; unclear D gene. The CDR3 spans 14 residues. Deletions cut 0 bases from V and 5 bases from J, with 11 bases between. CDR1 is SGHNT and CDR2 is YYREEE in the germline V gene (reference sequence).

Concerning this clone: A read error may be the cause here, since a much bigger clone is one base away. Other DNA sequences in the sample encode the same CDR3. The CDR3, as DNA: TGTGCCAGCAGTTCGGACAGACGGCAGCCCCAGCATTTT. Encoded protein: CASSSDRRQPQHF. The chain recombines TRBV6-2 or TRBV6-3 with TRBJ1-5; D may be TRBD1 (6 bases). Germline-derived CDR1 and CDR2 are MNHEY and SVGEGT. The CDR3 is 13 residues long. With 4 bases removed from V and 7 bases from J, the gap between germline ends came to 11 bases.

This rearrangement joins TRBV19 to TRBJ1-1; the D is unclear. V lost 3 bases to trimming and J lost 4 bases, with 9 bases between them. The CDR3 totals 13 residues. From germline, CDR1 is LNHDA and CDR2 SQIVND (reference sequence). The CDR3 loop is CASSMSGGTEAFF. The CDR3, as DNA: TGTGCCAGTAGTATGTCGGGAGGCACTGAAGCTTTCTTT.

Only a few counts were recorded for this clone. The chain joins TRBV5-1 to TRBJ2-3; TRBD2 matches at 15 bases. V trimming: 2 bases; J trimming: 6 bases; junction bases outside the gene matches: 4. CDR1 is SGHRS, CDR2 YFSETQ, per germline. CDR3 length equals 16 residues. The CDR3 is CASSFGLAGGKDTQYF. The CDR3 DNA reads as TGCGCCAGCAGCTTTGGACTAGCGGGGGGGAAGGATACGCAGTATTTT. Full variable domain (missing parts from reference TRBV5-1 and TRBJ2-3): KAGVTQTPRYLIKTRGQQVTLSCSPISGHRSVSWYQQTPGQGLQFLFEYFSETQRNKGNFPGRFSGRQFSNSRSEMNVSTLELGDSALYLCASSFGLAGGKDTQYFGPGTRLTVL.

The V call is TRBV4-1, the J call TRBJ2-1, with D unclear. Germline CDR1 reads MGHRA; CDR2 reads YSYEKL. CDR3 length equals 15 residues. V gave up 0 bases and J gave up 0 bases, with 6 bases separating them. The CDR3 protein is CASSQDPDSYNEQFF. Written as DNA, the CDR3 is TGCGCCAGCAGCCAAGACCCGGACTCCTACAATGAGCAGTTCTTC.

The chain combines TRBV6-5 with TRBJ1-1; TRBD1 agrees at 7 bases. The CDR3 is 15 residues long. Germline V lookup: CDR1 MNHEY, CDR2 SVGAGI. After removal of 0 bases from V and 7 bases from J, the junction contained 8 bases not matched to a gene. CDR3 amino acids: CASSYSGQVWSEAFF. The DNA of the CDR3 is TGTGCCAGCAGTTACTCAGGACAGGTATGGAGTGAAGCTTTCTTT.

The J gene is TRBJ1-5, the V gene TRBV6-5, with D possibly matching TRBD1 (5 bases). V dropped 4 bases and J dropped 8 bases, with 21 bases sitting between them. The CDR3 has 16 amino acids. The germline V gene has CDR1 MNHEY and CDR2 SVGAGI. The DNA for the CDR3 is TGTGCCAGCAGTTCACACAAGGACCGAGGAGGGGAGCCCCAGCATTTT. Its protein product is CASSSHKDRGGEPQHF.

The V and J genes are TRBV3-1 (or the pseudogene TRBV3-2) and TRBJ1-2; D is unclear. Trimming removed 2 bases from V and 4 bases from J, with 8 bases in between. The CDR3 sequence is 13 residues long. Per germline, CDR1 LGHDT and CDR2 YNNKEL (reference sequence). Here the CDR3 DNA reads TGTGCCAGCAGCCAAATGCGGGCCTATGGCTACACCTTC. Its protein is CASSQMRAYGYTF.

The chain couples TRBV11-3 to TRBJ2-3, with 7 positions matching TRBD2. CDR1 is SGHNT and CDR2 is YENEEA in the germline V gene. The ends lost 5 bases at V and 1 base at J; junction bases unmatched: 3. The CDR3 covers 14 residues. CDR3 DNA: TGTGCCAGCAGCGCTGGGAGGGGCACAGATACGCAGTATTTT. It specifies CASSAGRGTDTQYF.

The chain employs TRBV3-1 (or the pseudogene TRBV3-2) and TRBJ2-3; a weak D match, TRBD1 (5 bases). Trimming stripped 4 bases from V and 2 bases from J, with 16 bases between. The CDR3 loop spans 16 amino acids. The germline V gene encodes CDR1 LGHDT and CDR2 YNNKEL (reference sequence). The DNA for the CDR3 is TGTGCCAGCAGCCTCGCCCCACAGGACCCCACAGATACGCAGTATTTT. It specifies CASSLAPQDPTDTQYF.

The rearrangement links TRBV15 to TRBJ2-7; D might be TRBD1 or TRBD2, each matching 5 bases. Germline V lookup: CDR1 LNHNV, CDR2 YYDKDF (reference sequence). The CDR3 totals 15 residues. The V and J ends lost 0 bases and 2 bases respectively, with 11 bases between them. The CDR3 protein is CATSRDGGHAYEQYF. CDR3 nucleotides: TGTGCCACCAGCAGAGATGGGGGTCATGCCTACGAGCAGTACTTC.

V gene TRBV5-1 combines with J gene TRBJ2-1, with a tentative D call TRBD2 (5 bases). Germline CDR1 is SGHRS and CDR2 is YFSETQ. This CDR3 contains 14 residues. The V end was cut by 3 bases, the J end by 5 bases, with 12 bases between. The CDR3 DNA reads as TGCGCCAGCAGCTCGTCAGCGGCTCACAATGAGCAGTTCTTC. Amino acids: CASSSSAAHNEQFF. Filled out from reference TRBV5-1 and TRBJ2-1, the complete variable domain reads KAGVTQTPRYLIKTRGQQVTLSCSPISGHRSVSWYQQTPGQGLQFLFEYFSETQRNKGNFPGRFSGRQFSNSRSEMNVSTLELGDSALYLCASSSSAAHNEQFFGPGTRLTVL.

The CDR3 protein is CASSQYTGTGLDEKLFF. CDR3 in DNA: TGTGCCAGCTCACAGTACACGGGGACAGGGTTGGATGAAAAACTGTTTTTT. The rearrangement links TRBV18 to TRBJ1-4; 9 positions match TRBD1. The CDR3 covers 17 residues. Germline CDR1 is KGHSH and CDR2 is LQKENI. V shed 4 bases and J 6 bases; nucleotides not matched to a gene: 12. Drawing the rest from reference TRBV18 and TRBJ1-4, the complete variable domain is NAGVMQNPRHLVRRRGQEARLRCSPMKGHSHVYWYRQLPEEGLKFMVYLQKENIIDESGMPKERFSAEFPKEGPSILRIQQVVRGDSAAYFCASSQYTGTGLDEKLFFGSGTQLSVL.

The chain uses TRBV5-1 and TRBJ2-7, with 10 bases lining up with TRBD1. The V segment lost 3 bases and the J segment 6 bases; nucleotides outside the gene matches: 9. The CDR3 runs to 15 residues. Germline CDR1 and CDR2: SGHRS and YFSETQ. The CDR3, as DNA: TGCGCCAGCAGCTCTAACCCGGGACAGGGGCGCGAGCAGTACTTC. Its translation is CASSSNPGQGREQYF.

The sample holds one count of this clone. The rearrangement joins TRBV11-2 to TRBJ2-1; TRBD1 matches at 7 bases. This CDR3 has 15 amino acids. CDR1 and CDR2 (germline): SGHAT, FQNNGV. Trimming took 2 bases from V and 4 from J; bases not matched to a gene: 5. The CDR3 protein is CASSLQTGQYNEQFF. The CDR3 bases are TGTGCCAGCAGCTTACAGACAGGGCAATACAATGAGCAGTTCTTC.

The chain's CDR3 is CASSYRVQGGRYEQYF. The CDR3, as DNA: TGTGCCAGCAGTTACAGGGTACAGGGCGGGCGCTACGAGCAGTACTTC. V gene TRBV27 combines with J gene TRBJ2-7; tentative D call: TRBD1 (6 bases). This CDR3 is 16 amino acids long. CDR1 is MNHEY, CDR2 SMNVEV, per germline (reference sequence). V lost 4 bases, J lost 3 bases, and 19 bases lay in between.

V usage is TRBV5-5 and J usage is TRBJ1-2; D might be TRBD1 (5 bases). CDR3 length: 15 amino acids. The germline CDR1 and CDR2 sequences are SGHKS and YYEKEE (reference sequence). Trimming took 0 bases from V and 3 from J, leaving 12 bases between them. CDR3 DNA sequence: TGTGCCAGCAGCTTGGACGCGGGGGGGTACTATGGCTACACCTTC. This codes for CASSLDAGGYYGYTF.

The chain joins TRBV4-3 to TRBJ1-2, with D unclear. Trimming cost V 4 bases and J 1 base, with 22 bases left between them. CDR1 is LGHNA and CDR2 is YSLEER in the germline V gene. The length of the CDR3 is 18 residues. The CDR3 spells CASSPSHARSNHNYGYTF. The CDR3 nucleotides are TGCGCCAGCAGCCCCTCCCACGCCCGGTCTAACCATAACTATGGCTACACCTTC.

The CDR3 protein is CASSRRLAQGNGEQYF. The CDR3 coding sequence is TGTGCCAGCAGTCGCCGCTTGGCACAGGGAAATGGCGAGCAGTACTTC. V is TRBV27 and J is TRBJ2-7; possible D gene TRBD1, 6 bases. Trimming took 5 bases from V and 6 from J, leaving 23 bases between them. The CDR3 is made up of 16 amino acids. Germline lookup yields CDR1 MNHEY and CDR2 SMNVEV (reference sequence).

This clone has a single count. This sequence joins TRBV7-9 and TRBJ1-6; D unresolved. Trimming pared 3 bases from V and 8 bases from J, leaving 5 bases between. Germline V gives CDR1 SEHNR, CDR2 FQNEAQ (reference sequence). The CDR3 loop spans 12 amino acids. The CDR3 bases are TGTGCCAGCAGCTTTCCGGATTCACCCCTCCACTTT. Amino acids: CASSFPDSPLHF.

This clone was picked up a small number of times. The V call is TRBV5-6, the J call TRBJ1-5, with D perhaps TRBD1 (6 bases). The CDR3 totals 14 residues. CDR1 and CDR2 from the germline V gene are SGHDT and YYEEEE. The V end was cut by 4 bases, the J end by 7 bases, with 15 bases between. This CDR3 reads CASSRTGSGQPQHF. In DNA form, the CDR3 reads TGTGCCAGCAGCAGAACAGGGTCCGGCCAGCCCCAGCATTTT.

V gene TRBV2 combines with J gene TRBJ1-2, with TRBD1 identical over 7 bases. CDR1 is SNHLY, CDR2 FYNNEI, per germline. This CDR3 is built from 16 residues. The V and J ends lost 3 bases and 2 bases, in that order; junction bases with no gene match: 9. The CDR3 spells CASSDVPKTGNYGYTF. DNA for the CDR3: TGTGCCAGCAGTGATGTCCCGAAGACAGGGAACTATGGCTACACCTTC.